Listed below are T cell receptor beta chains from one sample, sequenced in a study of neurological immune-mediated disorders. TCRdb processed the 5' RACE reads anew with MiXCR; each CDR3 protein has one entry. The repertoire holds over 45,000 distinct CDR3 sequences, with roughly 23% as singletons. The sequenced sample was PBMCs. All receptors derive from a woman in her 70s in good health. The CDR3 runs from the conserved cysteine through the conserved F or W. A D gene is named only where the DNA matches it firmly. Not all rows give a size; the values are once, few, many and, for expanded clones, a class.

V	size	D	J	CDR3	DNA
TRBV7-8	few	TRBD2	TRBJ2-4	CASSLGTSRNIQYF	TGTGCCAGCAGCTTAGGGACTAGCCGGAACATTCAGTACTTC
TRBV7-2	NA	NA	TRBJ1-4	CASSPGPPFGTNEKLFF	TGTGCCAGCAGCCCCGGGCCTCCCTTTGGGACTAATGAAAAACTGTTTTTT
TRBV5-6	NA	NA	TRBJ2-7	CASSSTNYEQYF	TGTGCCAGCAGCTCTACCAACTACGAGCAGTACTTC
TRBV5-1	many	TRBD1	TRBJ2-7	CASSFTGGTEFEQYF	TGCGCCAGCAGCTTCACAGGGGGCACAGAATTCGAGCAGTACTTC
TRBV20-1	many	NA	TRBJ1-5	CSASTGGPRKPQHF	TGCAGTGCTAGCACGGGGGGCCCGAGGAAGCCCCAGCATTTT
TRBV4-3	many	TRBD1	TRBJ1-5	CASSQDLDGTGGQPQHF	TGCGCCAGCAGCCAAGATCTTGATGGGACAGGGGGACAGCCCCAGCATTTT
TRBV10-3	NA	NA	TRBJ1-1	CAISAQGGGTDTEAFF	TGTGCCATCAGTGCCCAGGGTGGAGGGACGGACACTGAAGCTTTCTTT
TRBV5-1	many	NA	TRBJ1-4	CASRSDSFPATNEKLFF	TGCGCCAGCAGGTCGGACTCGTTCCCTGCAACTAATGAAAAACTGTTTTTT
TRBV3-1	once	TRBD2	TRBJ2-7	CASSLGLESYEQYF	TGTGCCAGCAGCCTTGGACTAGAATCCTACGAGCAGTACTTC
TRBV2	many	TRBD2	TRBJ2-3	CASSESAGGPDTQYF	TGTGCCAGCAGTGAATCGGCGGGAGGCCCAGATACGCAGTATTTT
TRBV3-1	many	NA	TRBJ2-1	CASSQGHQDEQFF	TGTGCCAGCAGCCAAGGGCATCAGGATGAGCAGTTCTTC
TRBV20-1	many	NA	TRBJ2-3	CSARVVGPDTQYF	TGCAGTGCTAGAGTGGTGGGGCCAGATACGCAGTATTTT
TRBV20-1	many	TRBD2	TRBJ2-2	CSARVSGSGGELFF	TGCAGTGCTAGGGTTAGCGGGAGCGGCGGGGAGCTGTTTTTT
TRBV7-9	many	TRBD1	TRBJ1-1	CASSLERLNEYRGAEAFF	TGTGCCAGCAGCTTAGAAAGGCTAAACGAGTACAGGGGGGCTGAAGCTTTCTTT
TRBV7-2	many	NA	TRBJ1-3	CASSHKSAINTIYF	TGTGCCAGCAGCCACAAGTCGGCTATTAACACCATATATTTT
TRBV5-5	many	NA	TRBJ2-1	CASSLSDFDNEQFF	TGTGCCAGCAGCTTGTCGGACTTCGACAATGAGCAGTTCTTC
TRBV10-2	few	NA	TRBJ2-7	CASSASQTYEQYF	TGCGCCAGCAGTGCATCTCAAACCTACGAGCAGTACTTC
TRBV5-1	many	NA	TRBJ1-1	CASSLSGLDTEAFF	TGCGCCAGCAGCTTGAGCGGTCTGGACACTGAAGCTTTCTTT
TRBV20-1	many	TRBD2	TRBJ2-7	CSARLLGGLAAPYEQYF	TGCAGTGCTAGACTCCTGGGTGGACTAGCGGCTCCCTACGAGCAGTACTTC
TRBV28	many	NA	TRBJ1-1	CASRSNQGPAEAFF	TGTGCCAGCAGATCTAATCAGGGCCCAGCTGAAGCTTTCTTT
TRBV29-1	few	TRBD1	TRBJ2-1	CSVADGQGNEQFF	TGCAGCGTTGCGGACGGACAGGGGAATGAGCAGTTCTTC
TRBV6-2/TRBV6-3	many	NA	TRBJ2-7	CASRPPAGRNEQYF	TGTGCCAGCCGGCCCCCGGCAGGGAGGAACGAGCAGTACTTC
TRBV12-3/TRBV12-4	many	TRBD2	TRBJ2-1	CASSPARLAAQGEQFF	TGTGCCAGCAGCCCAGCCCGACTAGCGGCCCAGGGTGAGCAGTTCTTC
TRBV5-1	many	TRBD1	TRBJ2-7	CASSLAGGQGRREQYF	TGCGCCAGCAGCTTGGCCGGAGGACAGGGGAGAAGGGAGCAGTACTTC
TRBV29-1	many	NA	TRBJ2-2	CSVENPSTGELFF	TGCAGCGTTGAAAACCCGAGCACCGGGGAGCTGTTTTTT
TRBV6-5	NA	NA	TRBJ1-1	CASSYETANTEAFF	TGTGCCAGCAGTTATGAGACAGCGAACACTGAAGCTTTCTTT
TRBV2	many	NA	TRBJ2-5	CASSPGDQETQYF	TGTGCCAGCTCGCCGGGGGATCAAGAGACCCAGTACTTC
TRBV5-1	many	NA	TRBJ2-1	CASSLDTGPGEQFF	TGCGCCAGCAGCTTGGATACGGGGCCGGGGGAGCAGTTCTTC
TRBV4-1	many	NA	TRBJ1-2	CASSPEGYYGYTF	TGCGCCAGCAGCCCAGAGGGGTATTATGGCTACACCTTC
TRBV20-1	few	NA	TRBJ2-7	CSAASPQSYEQYF	TGCAGTGCGGCAAGTCCCCAATCCTACGAGCAGTACTTC
TRBV5-1	many	NA	TRBJ1-1	CASSKNQGNTEAFF	TGCGCCAGCAGCAAAAACCAGGGGAACACTGAAGCTTTCTTT
TRBV5-1	NA	NA	TRBJ2-7	CASSLGQASYEQYF	TGCGCCAGCAGCTTGGGACAGGCCTCCTACGAGCAGTACTTC
TRBV5-5	NA	NA	TRBJ1-5	CASSSSLNQPQHF	TGTGCCAGCAGCTCATCCTTAAATCAGCCCCAGCATTTT
TRBV7-2	many	TRBD1	TRBJ1-2	CASSPGTGVYGYTF	TGTGCCAGCTCCCCCGGGACAGGGGTCTATGGCTACACCTTC
TRBV10-3	many	NA	TRBJ1-2	CAISESAYGYTF	TGTGCCATCAGTGAGTCAGCCTATGGCTACACCTTC
TRBV12-3/TRBV12-4	NA	TRBD1	TRBJ1-4	CASSITGGLNEKLFF	TGTGCCAGCAGCATTACAGGGGGGCTAAATGAAAAACTGTTTTTT
TRBV20-1	many	TRBD2	TRBJ2-7	CSAHNPSGRVSYEQYF	TGCAGTGCTCACAATCCTAGCGGGAGAGTCTCCTACGAGCAGTACTTC
TRBV6-4	many	NA	TRBJ2-1	CASARRGSVDEQFF	TGTGCCAGCGCTAGACGGGGGTCGGTGGATGAGCAGTTCTTC
TRBV5-1	many	NA	TRBJ2-3	CASSFDGSTDTQYF	TGCGCCAGCAGCTTCGACGGTAGCACAGATACGCAGTATTTT